Following are 5 T cell receptor beta chains from one sample sequenced in a study of T cell changes during pregnancy in multiple sclerosis (dated by TCRdb to about 2019). The library was produced with the immunoSEQ multiplex PCR assay. The source is immuneACCESS, and TCRdb retained only in-frame sequences with V and J called. Part of the clones is not carried over; for the studies checked, unresolved V genes explain less than half of this, and the remainder is unexplained. Counted in this sample were approximately 37,000 clones; roughly 93% of them appeared once. Under 0.9% of the sample goes to the ten largest clones. The material sequenced was CD4+ T cells from peripheral blood mononuclear cells, taken before pregnancy. Every receptor here comes from a female donor with multiple sclerosis, enrolled in a pregnancy study.

The chain links TRBV7-9 to TRBJ1-5; D is undetermined. CDR1 and CDR2 (germline): SEHNR, FQNEAQ (reference sequence). The CDR3 consists of 14 residues. The ends were cut back, 3 bases at V and 3 bases at J, with 9 bases in the middle. The CDR3 nucleotides read TGTGCCAGCAGCTTTTCTAACCTCAATCAGCCCCAGCATTTT. Translation gives CASSFSNLNQPQHF.

The rearrangement joins TRBV7-2 to TRBJ1-4; D is ambiguous. Germline CDR1 is SGHTA and CDR2 is FQGNSA. The CDR3 is 17 amino acids. The V end was cut by 1 base, the J end by 3 bases, with 15 bases between. As DNA, the CDR3 is TGTGCCAGCAGCTTAGACACCAGGCAATCACCTAATGAAAAACTGTTTTTT. It specifies CASSLDTRQSPNEKLFF.

The V gene is TRBV27, the J gene TRBJ1-1; D perhaps matches TRBD1 (6 bases). There are 14 residues in the CDR3. The V end lost 3 bases, the J end lost 9 bases, and 17 bases lay between the germline ends. CDR1 is MNHEY, CDR2 SMNVEV, per germline (reference sequence). The CDR3 bases are TGTGCCAGCAGTTTCCCAGGGGCCGTTCGGAAAGCTTTCTTT. The encoded protein is CASSFPGAVRKAFF.

By share of the sample, this clone is medium-sized. This CDR3 reads CTSSQDWMTDNQPQHF. The CDR3 DNA is TGCACCAGCAGCCAAGACTGGATGACAGATAATCAGCCCCAGCATTTT. This chain connects TRBV1 to TRBJ1-5; the DNA was not compared with TRBD1, the D call given in the table. TRBV1 represents a pseudogene. This CDR3 comprises 16 residues.

V is TRBV5-1 and J is TRBJ2-3; TRBD1 aligns across 7 bases. Germline V CDR1 and CDR2: SGHRS, YFSETQ. The CDR3 sequence is 14 residues long. Trimming cost V 2 bases and J 2 bases; bases outside gene matches: 2. The CDR3 region is CASSLQGFTDTQYF. In DNA, the CDR3 is TGCGCCAGCAGCTTACAGGGGTTCACAGATACGCAGTATTTT.